This record covers a single T cell receptor (beta chain). CDR1 is PRHDT, CDR2 FYEKMQ, per germline (reference sequence). Deletions cut 5 bases from V and 10 bases from J, with 19 bases between. The CDR3 totals 14 residues. Per the study methods: Reference gene primer amplification in the assay estimated nucleated cell counts. The data were produced by immunoSEQ multiplex PCR, yet TCRdb's version contains in-frame clones alone and is incomplete. The V and J calls and clone size come from that table; D and trimming were worked out from the DNA. This sample has fewer than 350,000 clones, with 88% found just once. Enrollees, about 18 to 95 years old, lived in about two dozen US areas. This record belongs to a study of blood T cell repertoires in COVID-19.

The sequence was collected from a woman aged 25 to 39 who had recovered from COVID-19. The chain employs TRBV13 and TRBJ2-3, with D perhaps TRBD1 (5 bases). The sample taken for sequencing was PBMCs or T cells enriched from blood (not recorded which). In nucleotides, the CDR3 is TGTGCCAGCAGCCCCCAATCCGACACAGGTCCGCAGTATTTT. Encoded protein: CASSPQSDTGPQYF. The full variable domain, its missing parts supplied by reference TRBV13 and TRBJ2-3, is AAGVIQSPRHLIKEKRETATLKCYPIPRHDTVYWYQQGPGQDPQFLISFYEKMQSDKGSIPDRFSAQQFSDYHSELNMSSLELGDSALYFCASSPQSDTGPQYFGPGTRLTVL.